The rows below give T cell receptor beta chains drawn from one sample of a study of identical twins. TCRdb redid the calling of the 5' RACE reads with MiXCR, one entry per CDR3 protein. Of about 250,000 distinct CDR3 sequences detected, roughly 13% appear once; the ten largest clones hold 7% to 9.5%. Sequencing input: memory (CD45RO+) T cells sorted from blood. These receptors originate from a woman between 18 and 29 years old in good health. Both conserved end residues are part of each CDR3.

J gene | CDR3 length | V gene | CDR3 protein
TRBJ2-7 | 15 | TRBV20-1 | CSARGTGTSIYEQYF
TRBJ2-1 | 16 | TRBV20-1 | CSARDGRGSSYNEQFF
TRBJ2-6 | 17 | TRBV2 | CASSDGGTHSGANVLTF
TRBJ2-3 | 17 | TRBV11-2 | CASSLEQSGSLTDTQYF
TRBJ2-5 | 14 | TRBV20-1 | CSASLAGVQETQYF
TRBJ2-7 | 13 | TRBV11-2 | CASSLSPAGRGNF
TRBJ2-7 | 12 | TRBV5-4 | CASSRDASEQYF
TRBJ1-4 | 14 | TRBV7-2 | CASSLVFREGKLFF
TRBJ2-3 | 14 | TRBV6-1 | CASSEAFEPDTQYF
TRBJ1-1 | 15 | TRBV5-1 | CASSGQTGFRAEAFF
TRBJ2-3 | 15 | TRBV5-5 | CASRRQGQATDTQYF
TRBJ2-7 | 17 | TRBV9 | CASSVGLAGGSSYEQYF
TRBJ1-1 | 13 | TRBV5-5 | CASSFQSNTEAFF
TRBJ2-7 | 13 | TRBV3-1 | CASTNRGAYEQYF
TRBJ1-5 | 14 | TRBV7-2 | CASSLRPTNQPQHF
TRBJ2-7 | 13 | TRBV29-1 | CSVERVMGGEQYF
TRBJ2-1 | 14 | TRBV6-1 | CASKKGGTYNEQFF
TRBJ2-6 | 18 | TRBV7-8 | CASSFLHKVSSGANVLTF
TRBJ2-1 | 14 | TRBV12-3/TRBV12-4 | CASKVVRSSDEQFF
TRBJ1-1 | 12 | TRBV6-1 | CASSERVTEAFF
TRBJ2-3 | 15 | TRBV20-1 | CSAPSWGRAADTQYF
TRBJ1-4 | 14 | TRBV27 | CASSRTRPNEKLFF
TRBJ2-1 | 19 | TRBV28 | CASSLLPPGTSGRGGEQFF
TRBJ2-5 | 22 | TRBV6-2/TRBV6-3 | CASSYSLDQYRTSGGPIETQYF
TRBJ1-2 | 16 | TRBV29-1 | CSVDLAADRGRDGYTF
TRBJ2-2 | 13 | TRBV7-9 | CASSLEVSGELFF
TRBJ2-7 | 15 | TRBV2 | CASSSQGGESYEQYF
TRBJ2-7 | 12 | TRBV14 | CRTGEGRHEQYF
TRBJ1-1 | 14 | TRBV20-1 | CSARALEGDLEAFF
TRBJ2-1 | 15 | TRBV9 | CASSVTLAGDNEQFF
TRBJ2-7 | 11 | TRBV20-1 | CSASDSYEQYF
TRBJ2-7 | 15 | TRBV20-1 | CSARDPAGGIYEQYF
TRBJ2-6 | 17 | TRBV5-1 | CASSGQGGISGANVLTF
TRBJ2-3 | 15 | TRBV3-1 | CASSHSGSRTDTQYF
TRBJ2-1 | 14 | TRBV6-2/TRBV6-3 | CASSWGLIGNEQFF
TRBJ1-1 | 12 | TRBV6-5 | CASFSRGTEAFF
TRBJ2-3 | 15 | TRBV7-9 | CASNLGGGFTDTQYF
TRBJ1-1 | 9 | TRBV2 | CARITEAFF
TRBJ1-6 | 14 | TRBV2 | CASSRDWDNSPLHF
TRBJ2-7 | 13 | TRBV7-9 | CASSFLASYEQYF
TRBJ2-7 | 16 | TRBV6-1 | CASSPGQKHQSYEQYF
TRBJ2-7 | 15 | TRBV3-1 | CASSQDLASGGKQYF
TRBJ2-1 | 13 | TRBV6-1 | CASSEGSSTPQFF
TRBJ2-1 | 13 | TRBV12-3/TRBV12-4 | CASSLGLSNEQFF
TRBJ2-3 | 13 | TRBV10-3 | CATTGASTDTQYF
TRBJ2-1 | 15 | TRBV6-1 | CASSEEAGGYNEQFF
TRBJ2-3 | 13 | TRBV11-2 | CASSTGARDTQYF
TRBJ2-1 | 17 | TRBV28 | CASSSEIPSRSYNEQFF
TRBJ1-2 | 15 | TRBV6-1 | CASRTGGQESDGYTF
TRBJ1-2 | 15 | TRBV5-5 | CASSLYMSPNYGYTF
TRBJ2-1 | 13 | TRBV20-1 | CSARQGVVDEQFF
TRBJ2-3 | 15 | TRBV20-1 | CSARGGGHTKDTQYF
TRBJ2-1 | 16 | TRBV5-1 | CASSPGTSGEYNEQFF